This T cell receptor (beta chain) was obtained from a study of blood T cell repertoires in COVID-19. The CDR3 spans 15 residues. Germline values: CDR1 SGHRS, CDR2 YFSETQ. V lost 0 bases and J lost 5, with 12 bases in between. Sequencing was performed with immunoSEQ multiplex PCR; in TCRdb, only in-frame clones are kept and a portion is missing. The repertoire holds about 170,000 clones, with more than 80% as singletons. Which cohort a participant joined came from the clinical history participants gave. Source material: PBMCs or T cells enriched from blood (not recorded which). This chain connects TRBV5-1 to TRBJ2-1; a weak D match, TRBD2 (6 bases). The receptor's source is a man between 50 and 59 years old who had recovered from COVID-19. CDR3 region: CASSLAGRPNNEQFF. The DNA for the CDR3 is TGCGCCAGCAGCTTGGCGGGGAGGCCCAACAATGAGCAGTTCTTC.